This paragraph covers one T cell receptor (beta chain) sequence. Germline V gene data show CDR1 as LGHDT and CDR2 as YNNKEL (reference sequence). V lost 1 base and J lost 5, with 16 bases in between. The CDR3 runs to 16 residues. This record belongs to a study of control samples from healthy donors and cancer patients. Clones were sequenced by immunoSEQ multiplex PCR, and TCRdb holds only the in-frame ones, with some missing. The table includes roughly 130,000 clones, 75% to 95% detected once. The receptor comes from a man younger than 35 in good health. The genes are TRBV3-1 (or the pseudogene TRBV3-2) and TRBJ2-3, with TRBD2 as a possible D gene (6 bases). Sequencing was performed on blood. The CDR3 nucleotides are TGTGCCAGCAGCCAAGTGGCGCGGGGCTTCCTAGATACGCAGTATTTT. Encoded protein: CASSQVARGFLDTQYF.